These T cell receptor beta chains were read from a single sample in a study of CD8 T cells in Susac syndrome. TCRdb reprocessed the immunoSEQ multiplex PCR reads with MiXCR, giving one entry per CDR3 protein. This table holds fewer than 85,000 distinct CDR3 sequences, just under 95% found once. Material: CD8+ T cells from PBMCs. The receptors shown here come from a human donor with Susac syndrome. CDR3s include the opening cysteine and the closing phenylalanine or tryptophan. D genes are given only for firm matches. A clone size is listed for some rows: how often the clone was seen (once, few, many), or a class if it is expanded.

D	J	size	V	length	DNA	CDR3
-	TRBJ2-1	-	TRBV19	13	TGTGCCAGTAGCGTTTTTGGAGGCAATGAGCAGTTCTTC	CASSVFGGNEQFF
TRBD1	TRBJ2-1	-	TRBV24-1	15	TGTGCCACCAGTGACCCCCGGGACAGTATAGGTGAGCAGTTCTTC	CATSDPRDSIGEQFF
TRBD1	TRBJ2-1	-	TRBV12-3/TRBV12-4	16	TGTGCCAGCACTAACTTAGGCGGGACAGGGGGTGATGAGCAGTTCTTC	CASTNLGGTGGDEQFF
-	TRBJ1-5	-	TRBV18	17	TGTGCCAGCTCACCAACAGCAGGGCGTTATAGCAATCAGCCCCAGCATTTT	CASSPTAGRYSNQPQHF
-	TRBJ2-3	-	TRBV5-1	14	TGCGCCAGCAGCTCATGGGCCAACACAGATACGCAGTATTTT	CASSSWANTDTQYF
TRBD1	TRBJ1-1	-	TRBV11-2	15	TGTGCCAGCAGCACCCGGGACAGGGGGCGAGGTGAAGCTTTCTTT	CASSTRDRGRGEAFF
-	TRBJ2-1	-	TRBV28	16	TGTGCCAGCAGCCCGAGGTGGCGGGGTACCTACAATGAGCAGTTCTTC	CASSPRWRGTYNEQFF
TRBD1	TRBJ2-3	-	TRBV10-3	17	TGTGCCATCAGTGACCCAGGGGGAATTGTAGGCACAGATACGCAGTATTTT	CAISDPGGIVGTDTQYF
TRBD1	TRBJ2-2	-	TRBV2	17	TGTGCCAGCAGTTTTTCTTCCCGGGACAGCTACACCGGGGAGCTGTTTTTT	CASSFSSRDSYTGELFF
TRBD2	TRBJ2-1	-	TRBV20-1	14	TGCAGTGCCACCCTAGCGGTTACCTACAATGAGCAGTTCTTC	CSATLAVTYNEQFF
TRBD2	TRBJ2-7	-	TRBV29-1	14	TGCAGCGTTTCATCGACTAGCGGGACAAACGAGCAGTACTTC	CSVSSTSGTNEQYF
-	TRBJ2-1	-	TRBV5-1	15	TGCGCCAGCAGCCCCGCCGGGGCAGGTTCACATGAGCAGTTCTTC	CASSPAGAGSHEQFF
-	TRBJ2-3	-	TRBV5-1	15	TGCGCCAGCAGCGGGACTCCGGGAGGCACAGATACGCAGTATTTT	CASSGTPGGTDTQYF
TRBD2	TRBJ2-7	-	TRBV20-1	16	TGCAGTGCCCTACCCCAAACTAGCGGGAGCATCTACGAGCAGTACTTC	CSALPQTSGSIYEQYF
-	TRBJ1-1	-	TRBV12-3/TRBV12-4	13	TGTGCCAGCAGCCACTCCCTGGGCACTGAAGCTTTCTTT	CASSHSLGTEAFF
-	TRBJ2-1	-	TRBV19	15	TGTGCCAGTAGTAGCGGCCCGGGATCCTACAATGAGCAGTTCTTC	CASSSGPGSYNEQFF
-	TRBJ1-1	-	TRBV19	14	TGTGCCAGTAGTATCGCCGGGACCGCAACTGAAGCTTTCTTT	CASSIAGTATEAFF
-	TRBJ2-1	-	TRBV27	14	TGTGCCAGCAGTTTAGGGTCCCTATACAATGAGCAGTTCTTC	CASSLGSLYNEQFF
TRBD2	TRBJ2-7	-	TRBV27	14	TGTGCCAGCAGTTTCGAGGGAGGGAGGTACGAGCAGTACTTC	CASSFEGGRYEQYF
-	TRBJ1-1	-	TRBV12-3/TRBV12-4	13	TGTGCCAGCAGTTTTGATGTTGCGGCTGAAGCTTTCTTT	CASSFDVAAEAFF
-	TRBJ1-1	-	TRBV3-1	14	TGTGCCAGCAGCCAACGAGAACGGCCACCGGAAGCTTTCTTT	CASSQRERPPEAFF
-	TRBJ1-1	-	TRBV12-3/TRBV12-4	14	TGTGCCAGCAGTTGGGGACCGCAGAGAACTGAAGCTTTCTTT	CASSWGPQRTEAFF
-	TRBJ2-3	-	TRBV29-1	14	TGCAGCGCCCCCGCGGCCCCCAATTCAGATACGCAGTATTTT	CSAPAAPNSDTQYF
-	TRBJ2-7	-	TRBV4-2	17	TGTGCCAGCAGCCAAGAAGGCACAGCGGCTAAAGCCGGCGAGCAGTACTTC	CASSQEGTAAKAGEQYF
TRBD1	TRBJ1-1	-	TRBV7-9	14	TGTGCCAGCAGCTTAGAGGGACAGCTCAATGAAGCTTTCTTT	CASSLEGQLNEAFF
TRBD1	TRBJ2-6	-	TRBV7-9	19	TGTGCCAGCAGCGCTAAGAGGACAGGGCTCAGCTCTGGGGCCAACGTCCTGACTTTC	CASSAKRTGLSSGANVLTF
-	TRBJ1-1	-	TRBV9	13	TGTGCCAGCAGCGCGGACCGGTATACCGAAGCTTTCTTT	CASSADRYTEAFF
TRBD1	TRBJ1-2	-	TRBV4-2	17	TGTGCCAGCAGCCCCCTAGGAGGGGGGACAGCTAACTATGGCTACACCTTC	CASSPLGGGTANYGYTF
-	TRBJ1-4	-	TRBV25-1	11	TGTGCCAGCAGTGAATATGGGGATTTGGTTTTT	CASSEYGDLVF
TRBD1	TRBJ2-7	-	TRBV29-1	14	TGCAGCGCAAAGGGGACAGGGTACTCCTACGAGCAGTACTTC	CSAKGTGYSYEQYF
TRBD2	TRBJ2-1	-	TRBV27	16	TGTGCCAGCAGTTTAGGTGCACTAGCGGGATACAATGAGCAGTTCTTC	CASSLGALAGYNEQFF
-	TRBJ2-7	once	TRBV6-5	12	TGTGCCAGCATGGCAGGGCCCCACGAGCAGTACTTC	CASMAGPHEQYF
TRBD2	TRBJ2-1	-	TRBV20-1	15	TGCAGTGCTAGATGGGGACTAGCGGGGTACAATGAGCAGTTCTTC	CSARWGLAGYNEQFF